This T cell receptor beta chain was sequenced during a study of CDR3 diversity in severe acne. TCRdb ran MiXCR on the PCR reads and lists one entry per CDR3 protein. The profile covers approximately 79,000 distinct CDR3 sequences, with roughly half appearing a single time and roughly a tenth taken by the ten largest. Trimming stripped 0 bases from V and 11 bases from J, with 16 bases between. Germline loops: CDR1 LNHNV, CDR2 YYDKDF (reference sequence). The CDR3 runs to 14 residues. This clonotype was detected many times. This chain joins TRBV15 and TRBJ1-1; D gene uncertain. The sample comprised blood. This receptor was taken from a male donor in good health, serving as a control. The CDR3 protein is CATSRDRPSRRAFF. The CDR3 nucleotides read TGTGCCACCAGCAGAGATCGGCCAAGTCGGCGGGCTTTCTTT.